The rows below give T cell receptor beta chains drawn from one sample of a study of cytomegalovirus exposure and HLA in healthy donors. Clones were sequenced by immunoSEQ multiplex PCR, and TCRdb holds only the in-frame ones, with some missing. This sample's clone table lists about 130,000 clones. Sequenced sample: PBMCs. Source of these receptors: a man younger than 40 in good health and CMV-seronegative. Both conserved end residues are part of each CDR3. A D gene is named only where the DNA matches it firmly.

TRBV29-1,TRBJ1-5,TRBD1,TGCAGCGTTGAGACAGGGGGCGATCAGCCCCAGCATTTT,CSVETGGDQPQHF
TRBV13,TRBJ1-3,NA,TGTGCCAGCAGCTCCCCAGGGGTCTCTGGAAACACCATATATTTT,CASSSPGVSGNTIYF
TRBV7-6,TRBJ2-1,TRBD2,TGTGCCAGCAGCTTATATGGTAGCGGGAAAAATGTTGAGCAGTTCTTC,CASSLYGSGKNVEQFF
TRBV7-9,TRBJ1-2,TRBD1,TGTGCCAGCAGCTTAGGGACCCCGGGACAGGGACCGGGCTATGGCTACACCTTC,CASSLGTPGQGPGYGYTF
TRBV11-2,TRBJ2-1,NA,TGTGCCAGCAGGCCGATCCGGACTCCGCGGAATGAGCAGTTCTTC,CASRPIRTPRNEQFF
TRBV29-1,TRBJ2-7,NA,TGCAGCGTTCGCCGGGACTACGAGCAGTACTTC,CSVRRDYEQYF
TRBV2,TRBJ1-1,TRBD1,TGTGCCAGCAGTGAACCCAGGGGGTCCTCGTCTGCAGCTTTCTTT,CASSEPRGSSSAAFF
TRBV11-2,TRBJ2-2,TRBD2,TGTGCCAGCAGCTCTAGTCGTCTAGCGGGAGTTACCGGGGAGCTGTTTTTT,CASSSSRLAGVTGELFF
TRBV28,TRBJ2-7,NA,TGTGCCAGCAGTCTTCCGGGACACCCTAGCTCCTACGAGCAGTACTTC,CASSLPGHPSSYEQYF
TRBV10-3,TRBJ2-3,NA,TGTGCCATCAGTGTTTACCAGAGCACAGATACGCAGTATTTT,CAISVYQSTDTQYF
TRBV5-5,TRBJ2-3,NA,TGTGCCAGCAGCTTGGAGGCAGGGTATGGAAATACGCAGTATTTT,CASSLEAGYGNTQYF
TRBV29-1,TRBJ2-1,NA,TGCAGCGTTGAAGGATCGAGCAGGATCTCCTACAATGAGCAGTTCTTC,CSVEGSSRISYNEQFF
TRBV9,TRBJ2-3,NA,TGTGCCAGCAGCGTAGTACAGAGCACAGATACGCAGTATTTT,CASSVVQSTDTQYF
TRBV19,TRBJ2-2,TRBD2,TGTGCCAGTAGTTTTGGAGGGAGTACCCGCGGGGGCACCGGGGAGCTGTTTTTT,CASSFGGSTRGGTGELFF
TRBV7-2,TRBJ2-5,NA,TGTGCCAGCAGCTTCTTATACCAAGAGACCCAGTACTTC,CASSFLYQETQYF
TRBV27,TRBJ2-1,TRBD2,TGTGCCAGCAGATGGACTAGCGGGTACAATGAGCAGTTCTTC,CASRWTSGYNEQFF
TRBV18,TRBJ1-5,NA,TGTGCCAGCTCACTCAACAGGGATGGCAATCAGCCCCAGCATTTT,CASSLNRDGNQPQHF
TRBV28,TRBJ2-6,TRBD2,TGTGCCAGCTATAAGGGTCGCGGGGGATGGGGCCCTGGGGCCAACGTCCTGACTTTC,CASYKGRGGWGPGANVLTF
TRBV30,TRBJ1-1,NA,TGTGCCTGGAGCCTGACATGGAACACTGAAGCTTTCTTT,CAWSLTWNTEAFF
TRBV2,TRBJ2-3,TRBD2,TGTGCCAGCAGTGACTCCGGGACTAGCGACATCCACCTGGCGGTGGATACGCAGTATTTT,CASSDSGTSDIHLAVDTQYF
TRBV15,TRBJ2-3,NA,TGTGCCACCAGCAGAGTGGGAGCGGTCACAGATACGCAGTATTTT,CATSRVGAVTDTQYF
TRBV28,TRBJ2-3,NA,TGTGCCAGCAGTTCGACCGGCGTCGGGACAGATACGCAGTATTTT,CASSSTGVGTDTQYF
TRBV7-9,TRBJ2-1,NA,TGTGCCAGCAGCTTTAGCCTCAATGAGCAGTTCTTC,CASSFSLNEQFF
TRBV5-5,TRBJ2-7,NA,TGTGCCAGCAGCTCCCAAAACTCAAACTACGAGCAGTACTTC,CASSSQNSNYEQYF
TRBV2,TRBJ2-7,TRBD1,TGTGCCAGCAGTGATACCCGGGACAGTAATCCGTACGAGCAGTACTTC,CASSDTRDSNPYEQYF
TRBV19,TRBJ1-1,NA,TGTGCCAGTAGTATTCAGACTAACACTGAAGCTTTCTTT,CASSIQTNTEAFF
TRBV7-9,TRBJ2-5,NA,TGTGCCAGCAGCTCCCGACTAGAGGGGACCCAGTACTTC,CASSSRLEGTQYF
TRBV5-1,TRBJ2-2,TRBD1,TGCGCCAGCAGCTTAACAGGGGCGAACACCGGGGAGCTGTTTTTT,CASSLTGANTGELFF
TRBV18,TRBJ2-7,TRBD1,TGTGCCAGCTCACCACCCGGGACAGGGGTTCTTTACGAGCAGTACTTC,CASSPPGTGVLYEQYF
TRBV2,TRBJ1-3,NA,TGTGCCAGCAGTCCCGGGACAGGAAACACCATATATTTT,CASSPGTGNTIYF
TRBV6-8,TRBJ1-4,TRBD1,TGTGCCAGCAGCGAGGACAGGGCGAGATTTCCAACTAATGAAAAACTGTTTTTT,CASSEDRARFPTNEKLFF
TRBV7-9,TRBJ1-1,NA,TGTGCCAGCAGCTTAGTGGCGGGAATCAACACTGAAGCTTTCTTT,CASSLVAGINTEAFF
TRBV7-2,TRBJ2-1,NA,TGTGCCAGCAGCTTATGGTCCGGGAGCTCCTACAATGAGCAGTTCTTC,CASSLWSGSSYNEQFF
TRBV5-4,TRBJ1-4,TRBD1,TGTGCCAGCAGTCCCGACAGGGGGCCTGAAAAACTGTTTTTT,CASSPDRGPEKLFF
TRBV5-5,TRBJ1-4,NA,TGTGCCAGCAGCTTGGTATCGACTGATCAACTGTTTTTT,CASSLVSTDQLFF
TRBV27,TRBJ2-5,NA,TGTGCCAGCAGTTTTGTTCACAGTTATCAAGAGACCCAGTACTTC,CASSFVHSYQETQYF
TRBV25-1,TRBJ2-7,TRBD2,TGTGCCAGCAGTGGGGCGGGGGGCTCCTACGAGCAGTACTTC,CASSGAGGSYEQYF
TRBV7-8,TRBJ2-7,NA,TGTGCCAGCAGCTCAGCCTACGAGCAGTACTTC,CASSSAYEQYF
TRBV7-9,TRBJ2-2,NA,TGTGCCAGCAGCTTAGTCGATGATAGGACAGTGAACACCGGGGAGCTGTTTTTT,CASSLVDDRTVNTGELFF
TRBV5-8,TRBJ1-1,TRBD1,TGTGCCAGCAGCGACAGGGTGGACACTGAAGCTTTCTTT,CASSDRVDTEAFF
TRBV28,TRBJ2-7,NA,TGTGCCAGCAGTTTCTCTAGCGACTGGTCCTCCTACGAGCAGTACTTC,CASSFSSDWSSYEQYF
TRBV13,TRBJ2-7,NA,TGTGCCAGCAGCTTAGCGAGGAGCTCCTACGAGCAGTACTTC,CASSLARSSYEQYF
TRBV6-1,TRBJ1-1,NA,TGTGCCAGCATCTACTCCAGGGCCGACACTGAAGCTTTCTTT,CASIYSRADTEAFF
TRBV10-3,TRBJ2-3,NA,TGTGCCATCAGTGAGTCCTACTCCACAGATACGCAGTATTTT,CAISESYSTDTQYF
TRBV9,TRBJ1-6,NA,TGTGCCAGCAACCCACGCGGGGACCCTCGTTCACCCCTCCACTTT,CASNPRGDPRSPLHF
TRBV27,TRBJ2-5,NA,TGTGCCAGCAGTTTAGGAGTCAGGGGTAGGCAAGAGACCCAGTACTTC,CASSLGVRGRQETQYF
TRBV7-9,TRBJ1-4,NA,TGCGCAGGGCGGAGTCTCGCCGAAAAACTGTTTTTT,CAGRSLAEKLFF
TRBV28,TRBJ2-7,TRBD2,TGTGCCAGCAGTCGACTAGCGGAGTTCTACGAGCAGTACTTC,CASSRLAEFYEQYF